Following are 20 T cell receptor beta chains from one sample sequenced in a study of blood T cells in healthy people across ages. Combining a sample-barcoded 5' primer with a J-beta primer mix, a second PCR ran for roughly 6 to 12 cycles. TCRdb independently ran MiXCR on the 5' RACE reads; one entry per CDR3 protein. This sample has approximately 1.5 million distinct CDR3 sequences, with 30% to 35% found just once. The sequencing input was blood. The receptors derive from a woman aged 25 to 39 in good health.

The chain recombines TRBV5-1 with TRBJ2-7; 10 nucleotides match TRBD2. There are 14 residues in the CDR3. CDR1 is SGHRS, CDR2 YFSETQ, per germline. V lost 4 bases to trimming and J lost 7 bases; unmatched junction nucleotides: 8. The CDR3 sequence is CASSPALAGDEQYF. The DNA of the CDR3 is TGCGCCAGCAGCCCCGCGCTAGCGGGAGATGAGCAGTACTTC.

The chain combines TRBV20-1 with TRBJ2-7, with TRBD1 as a possible D gene (6 bases). The CDR3 runs to 15 residues. Trimming cost V 2 bases and J 5 bases, with 19 bases left between them. Per germline, CDR1 DFQATT and CDR2 SNEGSKA (reference sequence). The CDR3 DNA reads TGCAGTGCTAGACTCAACACACAGGGTCGTCACGAGCAGTACTTC. Its protein product is CSARLNTQGRHEQYF.

The chain has TRBV12-3 or TRBV12-4 and TRBJ2-1; maybe TRBD2 (6 bases). Trimming removed 5 bases from V and 13 bases from J, with 21 bases in between. The CDR3 spans 14 residues. CDR3 nucleotide sequence: TGTGCCAGCAGTCTTAGCGCGGGATACAATGGACAGTTCTTC. This encodes CASSLSAGYNGQFF.

This sequence joins TRBV20-1 and TRBJ1-5, with TRBD1 identical over 7 bases. After removal of 3 bases from V and 6 bases from J, the junction contained 11 bases not matched to a gene. Germline assignment: CDR1 DFQATT and CDR2 SNEGSKA (reference sequence). The CDR3 runs 15 residues. DNA of the CDR3: TGCAGTGCTAGCCTTGGGACGACAGGGCCTCAGCCCCAGCATTTT. Amino acids: CSASLGTTGPQPQHF.

This clonotype came up a few times. V and J are TRBV7-3 and TRBJ2-5; D may be TRBD1 (5 bases). Trimming stripped 2 bases from V and 7 bases from J, with 11 bases between. This CDR3 is built from 13 residues. Per the germline V gene, CDR1 is SGHTA and CDR2 is FQGTGA. CDR3 coding DNA: TGTGCCAGCAGCTTACAGGGATCAGGGACCCAGTACTTC. Its protein is CASSLQGSGTQYF.

The chain carries TRBV6-6 and TRBJ1-1, with a possible D match to TRBD1 (5 bases). Germline V gene sequence: CDR1 MNHNY, CDR2 SVGAGI (reference sequence). The CDR3 loop spans 15 amino acids. The V end lost 0 bases, the J end lost 5 bases, and 13 bases lay between the germline ends. CDR3 in amino acids: CASSYSSGVWTEAFF. The CDR3 nucleotides read TGTGCCAGCAGTTACTCGTCGGGGGTTTGGACTGAAGCTTTCTTT.

There are many counts of this clonotype. The genes are TRBV9 and TRBJ2-3, with D possibly called TRBD1 or TRBD2 (6 bases each). The ends were cut back, 2 bases at V and 0 bases at J, with 16 bases in the middle. From germline, CDR1 is SGDLS and CDR2 YYNGEE. CDR3 length equals 17 residues. CDR3 sequence: CASSVDGGEYSTDTQYF. The CDR3 bases are TGTGCCAGCAGCGTCGACGGGGGCGAGTATAGCACAGATACGCAGTATTTT.

This chain joins TRBV3-1 and TRBJ2-1; 10 bases align to TRBD2. Germline V gene data show CDR1 as LGHDT and CDR2 as YNNKEL (reference sequence). The CDR3 contains 20 residues. Trimming at V came to 7 bases and at J to 6 bases, leaving 24 bases not matched to a gene. The CDR3 here is CASTPRLMTRWTSGSNEQFF. CDR3 bases: TGTGCCAGCACGCCAAGACTTATGACCCGTTGGACTAGCGGATCCAATGAGCAGTTCTTC.

This clonotype was recorded once. A much larger clonotype is one base distant, so this may be a read error. Because the CDR3 is missing its conserved closing phenylalanine or tryptophan, this is likely a read error. The genes are TRBV10-3 and TRBJ2-3; D ambiguous. Trimming took off 5 bases at V and 4 bases at J, with 10 bases between the two ends. Germline CDR1 reads ENHRY; CDR2 reads SYGVKD. The CDR3 has 13 residues. DNA for the CDR3: TGTGCCATCAGTCTTGACGCACCAGATACGCAGTATTCT. Its translation is CAISLDAPDTQYS.

This clonotype has just a few counts. The chain couples TRBV27 to TRBJ2-3, with 9 bases fitting TRBD2. Trimming took 2 bases from V and 5 from J; bases not matched to a gene: 5. The CDR3 totals 15 residues. Looked up from germline, CDR1 is MNHEY and CDR2 is SMNVEV (reference sequence). Here the CDR3 reads CASSLSGRRGDTQYF. DNA for the CDR3: TGTGCCAGCAGTTTAAGCGGGAGGCGGGGAGATACGCAGTATTTT.

V usage is TRBV28 and J usage is TRBJ1-1; tentatively, D is TRBD1 (6 bases). V was cut by 7 bases and J by 4 bases, with 22 bases left in between. The germline V gene encodes CDR1 MDHEN and CDR2 SYDVKM. CDR3 size: 16 residues. CDR3 DNA: TGTGCCAGCACCAGGGGAGACGTCGGAACGGGCACTGAAGCTTTCTTT. Amino acid sequence: CASTRGDVGTGTEAFF.

The sample holds a few counts of this clonotype. The rearrangement links TRBV7-6 to TRBJ2-6, with 7 bases fitting TRBD1. With V trimmed by 7 bases and J by 0 bases, 6 bases remained unmatched. The CDR3 spans 16 residues. From germline, CDR1 is SGHVS and CDR2 FNYEAQ. CDR3 in amino acids: CASNRDRGSGANVLTF. CDR3 nucleotide sequence: TGTGCCAGCAACCGGGACAGAGGCTCTGGGGCCAACGTCCTGACTTTC.

The rearrangement links TRBV5-1 to TRBJ2-1; 11 nucleotides line up with TRBD2. Germline CDR1 reads SGHRS; CDR2 reads YFSETQ. The V segment lost 4 bases and the J segment 6 bases; nucleotides outside the gene matches: 9. The length of the CDR3 is 16 residues. CDR3 protein: CASSPYSGGASNEQFF. The DNA for the CDR3 is TGCGCCAGCAGCCCTTATAGCGGGGGGGCCAGCAATGAGCAGTTCTTC.

This chain links TRBV7-2 with TRBJ1-5, with a weak D call TRBD1 (5 bases). Trimming stripped 5 bases from V and 0 bases from J, with 14 bases between. CDR3 size: 16 residues. Germline-derived CDR1 and CDR2 are SGHTA and FQGNSA. DNA for the CDR3: TGTGCCAGCAGCCAGGGCCCCCAATATAGCAATCAGCCCCAGCATTTT. It translates to CASSQGPQYSNQPQHF.

The V gene is TRBV20-1, the J gene TRBJ1-2, with TRBD1 identical over 9 bases. The CDR3 covers 13 residues. Per the germline V gene, CDR1 is DFQATT and CDR2 is SNEGSKA (reference sequence). The V and J ends lost 1 base and 6 bases, in that order; junction bases with no gene match: 3. The CDR3 bases are TGCAGTGCTAGAGCTTGGACAGGGGATGGCTACACCTTC. Translation: CSARAWTGDGYTF.

A word on this clonotype: One junction end disagrees with the germline gene, perhaps due to a read error. V gene TRBV9 combines with J gene TRBJ2-4; the D is unclear. With the DNA end fitting TRBJ2-7 better, the J assignment may be wrong. This CDR3 has 15 amino acids. Germline CDR1 SGDLS, CDR2 YYNGEE. The CDR3 loop reads CACSPFKGLSYEQYF. Here the CDR3 DNA reads TGTGCCTGCAGCCCATTCAAAGGGCTAAGTTACGAGCAGTACTTC.

The table lists this clonotype with many counts. The chain joins TRBV9 to TRBJ2-5; 7 bases align to TRBD2. The germline V gene has CDR1 SGDLS and CDR2 YYNGEE. CDR3 length: 13 amino acids. The ends lost 0 bases at V and 5 bases at J; junction bases unmatched: 1. CDR3 amino acids: CASSVEAGETQYF. The CDR3 bases are TGTGCCAGCAGCGTAGAAGCGGGGGAGACCCAGTACTTC.

This clonotype was detected a few times. The chain recombines TRBV27 with TRBJ1-5; D gene ambiguous. From germline, CDR1 is MNHEY and CDR2 SMNVEV (reference sequence). The CDR3 loop spans 14 amino acids. With 10 bases removed from V and 5 bases from J, the gap between germline ends came to 18 bases. The CDR3 region has the DNA TGTGCCACCAAGGGCCGTTGGACCCATCAGCCCCAGCATTTT. Amino acids: CATKGRWTHQPQHF.

The chain carries TRBV20-1 and TRBJ1-2; 8 nucleotides align to TRBD1. Germline loops: CDR1 DFQATT, CDR2 SNEGSKA (reference sequence). V lost 3 bases to trimming and J lost 4 bases; unmatched junction nucleotides: 13. There are 16 residues in the CDR3. CDR3 loop: CSASRDRSSGGYGYTF. Written as DNA, the CDR3 is TGCAGTGCTAGCCGGGACAGGTCTTCCGGGGGCTATGGCTACACCTTC.

V and J are TRBV13 and TRBJ2-7; 8 bases match TRBD2. Per the germline V gene, CDR1 is PRHDT and CDR2 is FYEKMQ (reference sequence). The CDR3 contains 14 residues. Trimming at V came to 5 bases and at J to 4 bases, leaving 7 bases not matched to a gene. This CDR3 reads CASSPPGGVYEQYF. The CDR3 DNA reads as TGTGCCAGCAGCCCGCCGGGGGGGGTTTACGAGCAGTACTTC. The entire variable domain, with the rest obtained from reference TRBV13 and TRBJ2-7, is as follows: AAGVIQSPRHLIKEKRETATLKCYPIPRHDTVYWYQQGPGQDPQFLISFYEKMQSDKGSIPDRFSAQQFSDYHSELNMSSLELGDSALYFCASSPPGGVYEQYFGPGTRLTVT.